The TCR beta chain described here comes from a study of cytomegalovirus exposure and HLA in healthy donors. Whole-study results and caveats: Most sequenced TCRs were rare (though some public TCRs occurred in many donors). Reported results showed that the classifier diagnosed cytomegalovirus status with high specificity and sensitivity.

The protocol was immunoSEQ multiplex PCR, while the TCRdb copy is restricted to in-frame clones and leaves out a portion. The table lists fewer than 150,000 clones, 88% of them singletons. A note on this clone: The antigen is undetermined.

Per the germline V gene, CDR1 is WSHSY and CDR2 is SAAADI. V was clipped by 1 base and J by 5 bases; unmatched bases: 6. The CDR3 is 15 amino acids. This receptor was taken from a woman aged 18-35 years in good health and CMV-seropositive. Sequencing was done on a sample of PBMCs. V and J are TRBV10-2 and TRBJ2-5; 8 bases map to TRBD1. Here the CDR3 DNA reads TGCGCCAGCAGTGAGTGGACAGGGTCGGGGGAGACCCAGTACTTC. This codes for CASSEWTGSGETQYF.